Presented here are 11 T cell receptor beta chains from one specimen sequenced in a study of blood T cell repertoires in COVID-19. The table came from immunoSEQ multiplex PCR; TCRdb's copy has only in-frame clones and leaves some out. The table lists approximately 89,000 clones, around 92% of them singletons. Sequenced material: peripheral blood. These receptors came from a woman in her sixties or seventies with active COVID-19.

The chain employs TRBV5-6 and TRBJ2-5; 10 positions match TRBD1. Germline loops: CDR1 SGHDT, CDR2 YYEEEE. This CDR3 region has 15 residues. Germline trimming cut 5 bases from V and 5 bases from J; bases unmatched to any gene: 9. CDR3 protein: CASSWGQGRWETQYF. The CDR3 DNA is TGTGCCAGCAGTTGGGGACAGGGGAGGTGGGAGACCCAGTACTTC.

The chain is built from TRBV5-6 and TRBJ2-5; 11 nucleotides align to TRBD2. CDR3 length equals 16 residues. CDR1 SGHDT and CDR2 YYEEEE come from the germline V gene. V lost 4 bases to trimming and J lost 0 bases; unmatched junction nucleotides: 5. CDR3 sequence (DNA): TGTGCCAGCAGCGTACCGGGACTAGCGGACCAAGAGACCCAGTACTTC. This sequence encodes CASSVPGLADQETQYF.

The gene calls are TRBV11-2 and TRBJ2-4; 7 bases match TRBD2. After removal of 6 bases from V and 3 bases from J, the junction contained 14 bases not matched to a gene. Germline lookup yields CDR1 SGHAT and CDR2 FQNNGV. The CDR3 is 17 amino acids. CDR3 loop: CASRRVQGGFGKNIQYF. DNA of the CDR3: TGTGCCAGCAGACGGGTTCAGGGAGGGTTCGGCAAAAACATTCAGTACTTC.

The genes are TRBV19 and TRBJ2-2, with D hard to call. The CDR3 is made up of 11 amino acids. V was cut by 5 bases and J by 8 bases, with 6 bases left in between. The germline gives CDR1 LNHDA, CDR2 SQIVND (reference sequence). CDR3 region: CASSPEGELFF. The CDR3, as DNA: TGTGCCAGTAGTCCCGAGGGGGAGCTGTTTTTT.

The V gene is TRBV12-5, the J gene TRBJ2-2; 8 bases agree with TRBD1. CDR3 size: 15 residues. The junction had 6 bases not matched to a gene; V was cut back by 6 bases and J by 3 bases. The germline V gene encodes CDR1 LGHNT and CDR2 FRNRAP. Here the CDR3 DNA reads TGTGCTAGTGGACGTGACAGGGGATACACCGGGGAGCTGTTTTTT. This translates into CASGRDRGYTGELFF.

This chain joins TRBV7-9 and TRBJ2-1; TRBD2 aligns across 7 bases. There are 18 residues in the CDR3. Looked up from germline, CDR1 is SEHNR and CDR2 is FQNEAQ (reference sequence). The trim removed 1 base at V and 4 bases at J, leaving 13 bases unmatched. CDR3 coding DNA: TGTGCCAGCAGCTTAGTAGGCGGGCGGGAGAAGAGGTACAATGAGCAGTTCTTC. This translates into CASSLVGGREKRYNEQFF.

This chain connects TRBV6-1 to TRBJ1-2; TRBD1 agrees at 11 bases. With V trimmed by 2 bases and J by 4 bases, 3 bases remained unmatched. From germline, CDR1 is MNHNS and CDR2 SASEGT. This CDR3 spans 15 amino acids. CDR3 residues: CASSEIGTGGYGYTF. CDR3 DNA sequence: TGTGCCAGCAGTGAAATCGGGACAGGGGGCTATGGCTACACCTTC.

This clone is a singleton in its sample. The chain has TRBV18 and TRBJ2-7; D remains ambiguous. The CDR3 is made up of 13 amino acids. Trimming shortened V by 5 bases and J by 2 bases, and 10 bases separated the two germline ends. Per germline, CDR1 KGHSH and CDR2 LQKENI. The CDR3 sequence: CASSSSFPYEQYF. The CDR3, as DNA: TGTGCCAGCTCATCGTCCTTCCCCTACGAGCAGTACTTC.

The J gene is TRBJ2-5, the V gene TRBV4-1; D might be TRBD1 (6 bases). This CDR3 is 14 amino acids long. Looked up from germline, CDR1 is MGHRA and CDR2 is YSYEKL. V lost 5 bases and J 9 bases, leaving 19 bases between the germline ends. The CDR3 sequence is CASSFRDTGQAQYF. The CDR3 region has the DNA TGCGCCAGCAGCTTCCGGGACACGGGGCAAGCCCAGTACTTC.

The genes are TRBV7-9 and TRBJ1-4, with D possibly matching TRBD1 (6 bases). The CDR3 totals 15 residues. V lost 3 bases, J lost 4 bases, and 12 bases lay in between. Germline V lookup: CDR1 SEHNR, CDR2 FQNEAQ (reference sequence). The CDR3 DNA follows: TGTGCCAGCAGCTTCCACCGGACAGTTAATGAAAAACTGTTTTTT. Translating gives CASSFHRTVNEKLFF.

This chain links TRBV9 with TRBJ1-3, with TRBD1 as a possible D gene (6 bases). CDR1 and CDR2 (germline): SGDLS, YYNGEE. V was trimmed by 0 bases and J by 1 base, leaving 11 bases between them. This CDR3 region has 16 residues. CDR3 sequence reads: CASSVEGHRSGNTIYF. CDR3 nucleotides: TGTGCCAGCAGCGTAGAGGGACATAGATCTGGAAACACCATATATTTT.